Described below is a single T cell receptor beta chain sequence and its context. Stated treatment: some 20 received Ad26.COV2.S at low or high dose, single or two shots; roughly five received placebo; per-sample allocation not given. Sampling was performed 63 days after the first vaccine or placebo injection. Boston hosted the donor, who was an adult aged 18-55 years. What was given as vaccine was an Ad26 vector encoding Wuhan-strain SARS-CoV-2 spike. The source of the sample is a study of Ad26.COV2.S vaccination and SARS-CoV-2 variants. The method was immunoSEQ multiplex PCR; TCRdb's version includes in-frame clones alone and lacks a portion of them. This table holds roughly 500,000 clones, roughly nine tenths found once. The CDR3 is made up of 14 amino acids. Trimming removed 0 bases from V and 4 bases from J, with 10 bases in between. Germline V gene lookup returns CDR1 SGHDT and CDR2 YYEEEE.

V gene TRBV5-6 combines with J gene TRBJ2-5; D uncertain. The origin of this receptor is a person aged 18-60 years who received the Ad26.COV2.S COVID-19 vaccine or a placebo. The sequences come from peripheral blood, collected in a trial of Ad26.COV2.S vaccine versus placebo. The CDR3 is CASSLGPGGETQYF. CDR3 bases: TGTGCCAGCAGCTTGGGGCCGGGTGGAGAGACCCAGTACTTC.